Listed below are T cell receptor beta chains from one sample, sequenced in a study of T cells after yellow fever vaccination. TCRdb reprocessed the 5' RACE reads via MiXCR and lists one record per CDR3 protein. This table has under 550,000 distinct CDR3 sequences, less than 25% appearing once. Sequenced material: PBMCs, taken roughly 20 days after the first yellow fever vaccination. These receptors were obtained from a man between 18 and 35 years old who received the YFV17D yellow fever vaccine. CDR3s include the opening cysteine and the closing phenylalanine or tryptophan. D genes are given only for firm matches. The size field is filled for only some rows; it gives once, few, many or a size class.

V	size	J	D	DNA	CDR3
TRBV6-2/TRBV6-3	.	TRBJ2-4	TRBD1	TGTGCCAGCACCCAAGGGGGCGCCTTAATTAACATTCAGTACTTC	CASTQGGALINIQYF
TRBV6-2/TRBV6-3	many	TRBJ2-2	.	TGTGCCAGCAGAGAGGGTAGGGAGGCCACCGGGGAGCTGTTTTTT	CASREGREATGELFF
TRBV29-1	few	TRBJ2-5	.	TGCAGCGTTGGTGGCGTGTACCAAGAGACCCAGTACTTC	CSVGGVYQETQYF
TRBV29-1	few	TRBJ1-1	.	TGCAGCGTTGAGCGGCAGGGGTGGGCTGAAGCTTTCTTT	CSVERQGWAEAFF
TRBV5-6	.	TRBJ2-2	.	TGTGCCAGCAGCTTATTTTTGTCCGGGGAGCTGTTTTTT	CASSLFLSGELFF
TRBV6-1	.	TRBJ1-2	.	TGTGCCAGCAGCCACCGGGACACATCCTATGGCTACACCTTC	CASSHRDTSYGYTF
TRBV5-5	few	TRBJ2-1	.	TGTGCCAGCAGCCTGCAAAGGGAGCAGTTCTTC	CASSLQREQFF
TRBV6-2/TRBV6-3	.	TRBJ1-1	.	TGTGCCAGCGGCTTATTATGGACTGAAGCTTTCTTT	CASGLLWTEAFF
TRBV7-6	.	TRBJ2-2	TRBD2	TGTGCCAGCAGCTTAGATTTTTTGGCTAGCGGGGCCACCGGGGAGCTGTTTTTT	CASSLDFLASGATGELFF
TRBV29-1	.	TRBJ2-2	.	TGCAGCGTGGTACAGGGATCGGGCGGGGAGCTGTTTTTT	CSVVQGSGGELFF
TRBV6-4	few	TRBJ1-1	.	TGTGCCAGCAGTGAAAAGGAGTACACTGAAGCTTTCTTT	CASSEKEYTEAFF
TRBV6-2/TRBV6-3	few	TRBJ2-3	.	TGTGCCAGCAGTTACCCGGCGCGTCAGTATTTT	CASSYPARQYF
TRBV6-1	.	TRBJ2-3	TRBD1	TGTGCCAGCGGGGACAGATCACTCACAGATACGCAGTATTTT	CASGDRSLTDTQYF
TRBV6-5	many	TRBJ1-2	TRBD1	TGTGCCAGCAGTCTCCGGGCGACAGGGGGCCTTGGCTACACCTTC	CASSLRATGGLGYTF
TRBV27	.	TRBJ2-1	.	TGTGCCAGCAGTCCCCTGGGTGGCGGAAAGAATGAGCAGTTCTTC	CASSPLGGGKNEQFF
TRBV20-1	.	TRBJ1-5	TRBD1	TGCAGTGCTAGCGGGACAGGGGGCGCATGGGGGGATCAGCCCCAGCATTTT	CSASGTGGAWGDQPQHF
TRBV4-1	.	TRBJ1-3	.	TGCGCCAGCAGCCAAGTGGACAGAAACACCATATATTTT	CASSQVDRNTIYF
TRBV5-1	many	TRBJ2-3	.	TGCGCCAGCAGGCTCACAGATACGCAGTATTTT	CASRLTDTQYF
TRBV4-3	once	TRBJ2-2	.	TGCGCCAGCAGCCAAGTCACCGGGGAGCAGTTTTTT	CASSQVTGEQFF
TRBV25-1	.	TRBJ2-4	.	TGTGCCAGCAGTCTGCGGGGAATAGACATTCAGTACTTC	CASSLRGIDIQYF
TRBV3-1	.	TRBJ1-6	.	TGTGCCAGCAGCTTTGGTGGAGGGGATTCACCCCTCCACTTT	CASSFGGGDSPLHF
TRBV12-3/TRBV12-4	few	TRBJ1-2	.	TGTGCCAGCAGCGTTGAGACGGGGGGCTACACCTTC	CASSVETGGYTF
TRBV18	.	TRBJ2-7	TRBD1	TGTGCCAGCTCACAAAGGACAGGGAGCTCCTACGAGCAGTACTTC	CASSQRTGSSYEQYF
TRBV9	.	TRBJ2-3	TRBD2	TGTGCCAGCAGCGAAGGCCTCCATAGCGGGGGGCGCACAGATACGCAGTATTTT	CASSEGLHSGGRTDTQYF
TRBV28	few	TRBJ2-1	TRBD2	TGTGCCAGCAGTTTTTTAGCGGGGGAGCTAAATGAGCAGTTCTTC	CASSFLAGELNEQFF
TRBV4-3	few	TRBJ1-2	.	TGCGCCAGCAGCCGCTTTCTCCCGGCCCCGGGCGGGGACTATGGCTACACCTTC	CASSRFLPAPGGDYGYTF
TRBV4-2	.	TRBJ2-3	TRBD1	TGTGCCAGCAGCCAATTACAGGGGGCCCCAGATACGCAGTATTTT	CASSQLQGAPDTQYF
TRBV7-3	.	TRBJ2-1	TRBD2	TGTGCCAGCAGCCCGAAGACTAGCGGGTTAGACAATGAGCAGTTCTTC	CASSPKTSGLDNEQFF
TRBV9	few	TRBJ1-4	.	TGTGCCAGCAGCTCCCAAGGCAGCGAAAAACTGTTTTTT	CASSSQGSEKLFF
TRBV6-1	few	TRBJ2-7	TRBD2	TGTGCCAGCAGAGGAGGGCTAGCGGCCTACGAGCAGTACTTC	CASRGGLAAYEQYF
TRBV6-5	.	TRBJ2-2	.	TGTGCCAGCAGTTCCTTGGGGGGCAGTGCCGGGGAGCTGTTTTTT	CASSSLGGSAGELFF
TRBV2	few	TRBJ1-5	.	TGTGCCAGCAGTTGGGGGTTCAATCAGCCCCAGCATTTT	CASSWGFNQPQHF
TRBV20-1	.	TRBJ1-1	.	TGCAGTGCTACGATCATGCGGGTGGCTAATGGTTTCTTT	CSATIMRVANGFF
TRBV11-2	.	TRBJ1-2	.	TGTGCCAGCAGCTTAGACTCAGGAGCTAACTATGGCTACACCTTC	CASSLDSGANYGYTF
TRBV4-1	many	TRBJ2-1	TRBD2	TGCGCCAGCAGCCATGCTGGGGGGGGGTACAATGAGCAGTTCTTC	CASSHAGGGYNEQFF
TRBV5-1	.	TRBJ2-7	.	TGCGCCAGCAGCTTCAGGGAGCCCTACGAGCAGTACTTC	CASSFREPYEQYF
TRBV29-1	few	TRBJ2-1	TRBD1	TGCAGCGTTGCGGGGACAGGGGGCCGTGAGCAGTTCTTC	CSVAGTGGREQFF
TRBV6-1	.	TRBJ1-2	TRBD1	TGTGCCAGCAGAGACAGGGGTCCGTATGGCTACACCTTC	CASRDRGPYGYTF
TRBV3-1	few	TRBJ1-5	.	TGTGCCAGCAGCCAAGGAGGGGAAAGACAGCCCCAGCATTTT	CASSQGGERQPQHF
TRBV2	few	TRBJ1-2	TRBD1	TGTGCCAGCAGAAAACAGGGGGTAGATGGCTACACCTTC	CASRKQGVDGYTF
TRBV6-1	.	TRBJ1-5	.	TGTGCCAGCAGTGAAGTAGGGGTTAGCAATCAGCCCCAGCATTTT	CASSEVGVSNQPQHF
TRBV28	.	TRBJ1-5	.	TGTGCCAGCAGTCAAAGACGGGCCTTGAGGCAGCCCCAGCATTTT	CASSQRRALRQPQHF
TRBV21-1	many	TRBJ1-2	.	TGTGCCAGCAGCACCCCCTCACAGGGGGTTACGGGCTACACCTTC	CASSTPSQGVTGYTF
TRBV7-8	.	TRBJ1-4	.	TGTGCCAGCAGCTTAAACGGGCAAAAACTGTTTTTT	CASSLNGQKLFF
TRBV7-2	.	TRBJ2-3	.	TGTGCCAGCAGCCCGAGCGGCATAGATACGCAGTATTTT	CASSPSGIDTQYF
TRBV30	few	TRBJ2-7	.	TGTGCCGGCCATCACGAGACCCCCTACGAGCAGTACTTC	CAGHHETPYEQYF
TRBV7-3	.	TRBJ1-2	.	TGTGCCAGCAGCTTATCCGTATCGGGGAACAGCTATGGCTACACCTTC	CASSLSVSGNSYGYTF
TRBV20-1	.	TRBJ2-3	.	TGCAGTGCCCGAGACGGAGGGAAAGGCGCAGATACGCAGTATTTT	CSARDGGKGADTQYF
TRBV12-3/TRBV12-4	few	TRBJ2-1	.	TGTGCCAGCAGTTTGGGTTGGGGGGGCCCTAACAATGAGCAGTTCTTC	CASSLGWGGPNNEQFF
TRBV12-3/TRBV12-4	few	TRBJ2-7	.	TGTGCCAGCAGTTTAATAAGAGGGTCTCGGGAGCAGTACTTC	CASSLIRGSREQYF